A selection of T cell receptor beta chains follows, all from one sample in a study of blood T cell repertoires in COVID-19. Using immunoSEQ multiplex PCR, the repertoire was profiled, and TCRdb retains in-frame clones only, with some absent. The sample has about 220,000 clones; 80% to 85% are singletons. Input material: peripheral blood. These TCRs come from a man younger than 45 with active or convalescent COVID-19. CDR3s include the opening cysteine and the closing phenylalanine or tryptophan. A D gene is named only where the DNA matches it firmly. The size field is filled for only some rows; it gives once, few, many or a size class.

CDR3 DNA | CDR3 protein | J gene | V gene | D gene | clone size
TGTGCCACCGTATCAGCTAACTATGGCTACACCTTC | CATVSANYGYTF | TRBJ1-2 | TRBV28 | . | .
TGCGCCAGCAGCCTAAGGACAGGGAACACCGGGGAGCTGTTTTTT | CASSLRTGNTGELFF | TRBJ2-2 | TRBV5-1 | TRBD1 | few
TGCGCCAGCAGCCCGGGAGGGGCGAATGAGCAGTACTTC | CASSPGGANEQYF | TRBJ2-7 | TRBV5-1 | TRBD2 | .
TGTGCCAGCAGCGTAGTTGGTCTAGCGGACCGCACAGATACGCAGTATTTT | CASSVVGLADRTDTQYF | TRBJ2-3 | TRBV9 | TRBD2 | .
TGCGCCAGCAGCGATGGCGGACAGGGTAATACTGAAGCTTTCTTT | CASSDGGQGNTEAFF | TRBJ1-1 | TRBV5-1 | TRBD1 | .
TGTGCCAGCAGTTTTTGGGGGGATGGTCAGCCCCAGCATTTT | CASSFWGDGQPQHF | TRBJ1-5 | TRBV28 | . | once
TGTGCCAGCAGGGTACTCGGGGGCTACACCTTC | CASRVLGGYTF | TRBJ1-2 | TRBV28 | . | .
TGTGCCAGCAGTTGGCTTGGCTCTCTCTACGAGCAGTACTTC | CASSWLGSLYEQYF | TRBJ2-7 | TRBV28 | . | .
TGCAGCGTCCTAGGGGGACCTCCCGGGGAGACCCAGTACTTC | CSVLGGPPGETQYF | TRBJ2-5 | TRBV29-1 | . | .
TGTGCCAGCAGCCTCAGACTAGCGGGGTCCCTGGAGACCCAGTACTTC | CASSLRLAGSLETQYF | TRBJ2-5 | TRBV7-9 | TRBD2 | few
TGTGCCAGCACCCCCGGGGGGTCCTACGAGCAGTACTTC | CASTPGGSYEQYF | TRBJ2-7 | TRBV6-5 | TRBD2 | .
TGTGCCAGCAGCCACGGGACAGGGGTAGCGCAGCCCCAGCATTTT | CASSHGTGVAQPQHF | TRBJ1-5 | TRBV3-1/TRBV3-2 | TRBD1 | few
TGTGCCAGCAGCTCGGAGGGACAGGGAGCCTACGAGCAGTACTTC | CASSSEGQGAYEQYF | TRBJ2-7 | TRBV5-6 | TRBD1 | .
TGTGCCAGCAGCAGACCCGGGACAGACTATGGCTACACCTTC | CASSRPGTDYGYTF | TRBJ1-2 | TRBV6-5 | TRBD1 | few
TGTGCCTGGAATAAGGCCCGGGTAGAGCAGTTCTTC | CAWNKARVEQFF | TRBJ2-1 | TRBV30 | . | .
TGTGCCAGCAGCCAAGCCCTTCCAATTATCGGGGAGACCCAGTACTTC | CASSQALPIIGETQYF | TRBJ2-5 | TRBV3-1/TRBV3-2 | . | .
TGTGCCAGTAGTAGACAGGGTTTGGATTCACCCCTCCACTTT | CASSRQGLDSPLHF | TRBJ1-6 | TRBV19 | TRBD1 | .
TGTGCCAGCTCACGACATCCTAGCGGGAGGGCTGAAGATACGCAGTATTTT | CASSRHPSGRAEDTQYF | TRBJ2-3 | TRBV18 | TRBD2 | .
TGTGCCTGGACCCGGGGGGGCACCTGGAGCAATCAGCCCCAGCATTTT | CAWTRGGTWSNQPQHF | TRBJ1-5 | TRBV30 | . | .
TGTGCCAGCAGCCTGACAGACAACACTGAAGCTTTCTTT | CASSLTDNTEAFF | TRBJ1-1 | TRBV7-7 | . | few
TGTGCCAGCAGTCTCTTTTCTAGCACAGATACGCAGTATTTT | CASSLFSSTDTQYF | TRBJ2-3 | TRBV28 | . | .
TGTGCCAGCAGATTAGTGGGCAGGCGGGACGCCTACAATGAGCAGTTCTTC | CASRLVGRRDAYNEQFF | TRBJ2-1 | TRBV11-2 | . | .
TGCGCCAGCAACTTCTTTGGGGTCGGGGTGTATGGCTACACCTTC | CASNFFGVGVYGYTF | TRBJ1-2 | TRBV5-1 | . | .
TGCGCCAGCAGCCCCGGAGCTGGTGGCTACGAGCAGTACTTC | CASSPGAGGYEQYF | TRBJ2-7 | TRBV5-1 | . | .
TGTGCCAGCAGCTTAGCCTTACAGCGGGAGGTCTTCGACAATGAGCAGTTCTTC | CASSLALQREVFDNEQFF | TRBJ2-1 | TRBV11-2 | TRBD2 | .
TGTGCCAGCTGGGACAGGTTCTACGAGCAGTACTTC | CASWDRFYEQYF | TRBJ2-7 | TRBV6-5 | TRBD1 | .
TGTGCCAGCAGTATACCCGGGACAGGTCTCTTCGGCTACACCTTC | CASSIPGTGLFGYTF | TRBJ1-2 | TRBV28 | TRBD1 | .
TGTGCCAGCTCACCTTCCCTTGGACATAACTATGGCTACACCTTC | CASSPSLGHNYGYTF | TRBJ1-2 | TRBV18 | . | .
TGTGCCAGCTCAACGGGGACAGGGGAAGCCGTCAAAGCTTTCTTT | CASSTGTGEAVKAFF | TRBJ1-1 | TRBV18 | TRBD1 | .
TGTGCCAGCAGTTTAAATGCAGGGCCCCTCTTCTATGGCTACACCTTC | CASSLNAGPLFYGYTF | TRBJ1-2 | TRBV28 | . | .
TGTGCCAGCAGCCCCAGGTGGGGGGGAGACACCATATATTTT | CASSPRWGGDTIYF | TRBJ1-3 | TRBV9 | . | .
TGTGCCAGCAGCCAAGAAGGGACTAGCGGGAATACCCAAGAGACCCAGTACTTC | CASSQEGTSGNTQETQYF | TRBJ2-5 | TRBV3-1/TRBV3-2 | TRBD2 | .